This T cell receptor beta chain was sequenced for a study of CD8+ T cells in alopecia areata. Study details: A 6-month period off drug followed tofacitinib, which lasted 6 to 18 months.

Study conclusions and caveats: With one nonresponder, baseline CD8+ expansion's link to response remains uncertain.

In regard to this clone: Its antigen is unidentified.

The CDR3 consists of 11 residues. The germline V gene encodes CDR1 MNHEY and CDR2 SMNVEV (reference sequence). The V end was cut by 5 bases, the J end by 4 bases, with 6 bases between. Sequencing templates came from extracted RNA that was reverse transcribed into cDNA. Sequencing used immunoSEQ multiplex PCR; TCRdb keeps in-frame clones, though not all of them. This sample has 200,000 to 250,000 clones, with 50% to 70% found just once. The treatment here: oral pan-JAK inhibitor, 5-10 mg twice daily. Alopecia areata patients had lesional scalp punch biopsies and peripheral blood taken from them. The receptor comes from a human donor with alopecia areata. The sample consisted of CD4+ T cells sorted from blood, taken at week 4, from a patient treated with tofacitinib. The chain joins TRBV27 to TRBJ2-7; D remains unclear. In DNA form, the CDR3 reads TGTGCCAGCAGTGGGCTTTACGAGCAGTACTTC. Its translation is CASSGLYEQYF.